A single sample is the source of the 29 T cell receptor beta chains below, sequenced in a study of identical twins. TCRdb processed the 5' RACE reads anew with MiXCR; each CDR3 protein has one entry. Of about 890,000 distinct CDR3 sequences detected, around 12% appear once; the ten largest clones hold around 1.5%. This sample was also put to use in a study of yellow fever vaccine responses in identical twins.

The sequenced material came from PBMCs. These receptor sequences come from a woman younger than 35 in good health.

This clonotype was recorded many times. J is TRBJ2-1 and V is TRBV5-1; TRBD2 is a possible D gene (6 bases). V was shortened by 3 bases and J by 7 bases, with 11 bases between the two germline ends. CDR3 size: 13 residues. Looked up from germline, CDR1 is SGHRS and CDR2 is YFSETQ. CDR3 DNA sequence: TGCGCCAGCAGCTGGACGCGGGGAAATGAGCAGTTCTTC. Its translation: CASSWTRGNEQFF. The entire variable domain, with the rest obtained from reference TRBV5-1 and TRBJ2-1, is as follows: KAGVTQTPRYLIKTRGQQVTLSCSPISGHRSVSWYQQTPGQGLQFLFEYFSETQRNKGNFPGRFSGRQFSNSRSEMNVSTLELGDSALYLCASSWTRGNEQFFGPGTRLTVL.

A few counts support this clonotype. V gene TRBV14 combines with J gene TRBJ2-1; 7 bases fit TRBD2. The V segment lost 2 bases and the J segment 7 bases; nucleotides outside the gene matches: 14. The CDR3 consists of 17 residues. CDR1 SGHDN and CDR2 FVKESK come from the germline V gene. CDR3 in amino acids: CASSQPRSGEGRNEQFF. CDR3 nucleotide sequence: TGTGCCAGCAGCCAACCCCGGTCGGGGGAGGGAAGAAATGAGCAGTTCTTC.

V is TRBV3-1 and J is TRBJ2-1; no clear D gene. V lost 4 bases, J lost 0 bases, and 7 bases lay in between. The CDR3 extends over 14 amino acids. Germline values: CDR1 LGHDT, CDR2 YNNKEL (reference sequence). This chain's CDR3 is CASSRTASYNEQFF. The DNA for the CDR3 is TGTGCCAGCAGCCGAACGGCCTCCTACAATGAGCAGTTCTTC.

This clonotype was counted only a few times. The chain carries TRBV5-1 and TRBJ1-6, with TRBD1 identical over 8 bases. With 3 bases clipped from V and 7 bases from J, the junction kept 9 bases outside the gene matches. CDR1 is SGHRS and CDR2 is YFSETQ in the germline V gene. The CDR3 totals 16 residues. The CDR3 region is CASSSNTGGSNSPLHF. The CDR3 DNA reads TGCGCCAGCAGCTCTAACACAGGGGGTTCCAATTCACCCCTCCACTTT.

This clonotype was observed a few times. This sequence joins TRBV2 and TRBJ1-5; 8 bases are a match to TRBD1. CDR3 size: 13 residues. V gave up 7 bases and J gave up 5 bases; unmatched junction bases: 4. CDR1 and CDR2 (germline): SNHLY, FYNNEI. CDR3 DNA: TGTGCCAGCAAAGACAGGGGCGATCAGCCCCAGCATTTT. Its translation: CASKDRGDQPQHF.

Here the CDR3 reads CASSLSDVGYNSPLHF. DNA of the CDR3: TGCGCCAGCAGCCTCTCGGACGTCGGTTATAATTCACCCCTCCACTTT. The gene calls are TRBV4-1 and TRBJ1-6; D ambiguous. Trimming took 4 bases from V and 4 from J, leaving 14 bases between them. Germline CDR1 MGHRA, CDR2 YSYEKL. The CDR3 runs 16 residues.

This clonotype was seen a few times. The rearrangement uses TRBV12-3 or TRBV12-4 and TRBJ2-1; TRBD2 agrees at 13 bases. There are 19 residues in the CDR3. Losses at the gene ends were 5 bases for V and 5 bases for J; bases not matched to a gene: 15. CDR3 nucleotides: TGTGCCAGCAGTATGCCAGTCACTAGCGGGAGGGCCCTAGACAATGAGCAGTTCTTC. Amino acids: CASSMPVTSGRALDNEQFF.

This clonotype has ten or more counts. The chain employs TRBV12-3 or TRBV12-4 and TRBJ2-1; 7 bases fit TRBD1. The CDR3 totals 13 residues. With V trimmed by 1 base and J by 8 bases, 2 bases remained unmatched. Here the CDR3 reads CASSLGQGYEQFF. CDR3 nucleotide sequence: TGTGCCAGCAGTTTAGGACAGGGCTATGAGCAGTTCTTC.

This clonotype was seen only a few times. This sequence joins TRBV11-3 and TRBJ2-1; 8 positions agree with TRBD1. CDR1 is SGHNT, CDR2 YENEEA, per germline. CDR3 size: 16 residues. V shed 1 base, J shed 4 bases, and the junction held 6 bases outside the gene matches. CDR3 sequence reads: CASSLVLDRDYNEQFF. The DNA of the CDR3 is TGTGCCAGCAGCTTAGTCTTGGACAGGGATTACAATGAGCAGTTCTTC.

The chain couples TRBV12-3 or TRBV12-4 to TRBJ2-3; 10 bases fit TRBD2. V shed 6 bases and J 4 bases; nucleotides not matched to a gene: 4. This CDR3 region has 14 residues. In nucleotides, the CDR3 is TGTGCCAGCAGGAAGCGGGAGGGCCCAGATACGCAGTATTTT. It translates to CASRKREGPDTQYF.

This clonotype was observed a few times. The chain has TRBV5-1 and TRBJ2-1; D might be TRBD2 (5 bases). Trimming pared 0 bases from V and 2 bases from J, leaving 9 bases between. This CDR3 spans 15 amino acids. CDR1 is SGHRS and CDR2 is YFSETQ in the germline V gene. CDR3 coding DNA: TGCGCCAGCAGCTTGGAATCTAGCACCTACAATGAGCAGTTCTTC. This translates into CASSLESSTYNEQFF.

This clonotype has at least ten counts. This chain joins TRBV4-1 and TRBJ2-5; D is undetermined. The CDR3 totals 14 residues. V shed 6 bases and J shed 1 base, with 12 bases lying between them. Germline values: CDR1 MGHRA, CDR2 YSYEKL. The CDR3 spells CASSQTTLQETQYF. The CDR3, as DNA: TGCGCCAGCAGTCAAACGACACTCCAAGAGACCCAGTACTTC.

As DNA, the CDR3 is TGCGCCAGCAGCCTGGAGGGGATTCGGGGGGCCTACAATGAGCAGTTCTTC. Its protein is CASSLEGIRGAYNEQFF. The chain combines TRBV5-1 with TRBJ2-1; 7 bases are shared with TRBD2. V trimming: 4 bases; J trimming: 2 bases; junction bases outside the gene matches: 12. This CDR3 contains 17 residues. From germline, CDR1 is SGHRS and CDR2 YFSETQ.

The rearrangement uses TRBV28 and TRBJ2-7; D may be TRBD2 (6 bases). Germline CDR1 is MDHEN and CDR2 is SYDVKM. The ends were cut back, 3 bases at V and 5 bases at J, with 20 bases in the middle. This CDR3 region has 16 residues. The chain's CDR3 is CASSFYPTRAGHEQYV. The CDR3 region has the DNA TGTGCCAGCAGTTTCTACCCCACAAGGGCGGGACACGAGCAGTACGTC.

The V gene is TRBV11-2, the J gene TRBJ2-7, with D possibly being TRBD2 (6 bases). V was clipped by 5 bases and J by 3 bases, with 11 bases between them. The length of the CDR3 is 13 residues. The germline V gene has CDR1 SGHAT and CDR2 FQNNGV. CDR3 DNA sequence: TGTGCCAGCAGCCCGAGTAGCGGCTACGAGCAGTACGTC. As protein: CASSPSSGYEQYV.

A few counts support this clonotype. The CDR3 sequence is CASSLATDRNEKLFF. The CDR3, as DNA: TGTGCCAGCAGCCTCGCGACGGACAGGAATGAAAAACTGTTTTTT. The chain carries TRBV3-1 and TRBJ1-4; 7 nucleotides agree with TRBD1. Germline V lookup: CDR1 LGHDT, CDR2 YNNKEL (reference sequence). This CDR3 is built from 15 residues. Losses at the gene ends were 4 bases for V and 5 bases for J; bases not matched to a gene: 7.

This chain links TRBV7-9 with TRBJ2-1, with 7 bases that match TRBD1. CDR1 and CDR2 (germline): SEHNR, FQNEAQ (reference sequence). The CDR3 covers 14 residues. V was clipped by 6 bases and J by 4 bases; unmatched bases: 6. CDR3 in DNA: TGTGCCAGCAGAGAGGGACAGCTATACAATGAGCAGTTCTTC. It codes for CASREGQLYNEQFF.

This chain joins TRBV20-1 and TRBJ2-1, with a possible D match to TRBD2 (5 bases). The CDR3 consists of 15 residues. Per germline, CDR1 DFQATT and CDR2 SNEGSKA (reference sequence). V was pared by 5 bases and J by 3 bases, with 17 bases between. The CDR3 DNA reads TGCAGTGCTTTAAAAGTGGGTCGGGGCTACAATGAGCAGTTCTTC. Protein sequence: CSALKVGRGYNEQFF.

This clonotype was counted many times. The J gene is TRBJ1-5, the V gene TRBV29-1, with D tentatively TRBD1 (6 bases). Germline loops: CDR1 SQVTM, CDR2 ANQGSEA. This CDR3 is 13 amino acids long. V gave up 5 bases and J gave up 7 bases, with 15 bases separating them. Written as DNA, the CDR3 is TGCAGCGTTCTACAGGGTCAGGGCCAGCCCCAGCATTTT. This translates into CSVLQGQGQPQHF.

This clonotype was seen repeatedly, ten times or more. The chain combines TRBV15 with TRBJ2-2; 7 positions agree with TRBD2. Germline assignment: CDR1 LNHNV and CDR2 YYDKDF (reference sequence). V dropped 8 bases and J dropped 4; count of bases not matched to a gene: 4. This CDR3 spans 13 amino acids. This CDR3 reads CATSRTSTGELFF. DNA of the CDR3: TGTGCCACCTCAAGGACTAGCACCGGGGAGCTGTTTTTT.

This clonotype was counted a few times. V is TRBV5-1 and J is TRBJ2-3; 11 nucleotides agree with TRBD2. Germline lookup yields CDR1 SGHRS and CDR2 YFSETQ. V lost 4 bases and J lost 4; bases outside the gene matches: 11. The CDR3 is made up of 17 amino acids. CDR3: CASSGLGTSGGADTQYF. The CDR3 coding sequence is TGCGCCAGCAGCGGCCTCGGGACTAGCGGAGGGGCAGATACGCAGTATTTT.

At least ten counts were recorded for this clonotype. The genes are TRBV5-1 and TRBJ1-1, with D perhaps TRBD1 (5 bases). The CDR3 spans 14 residues. The V gene's germline CDR1 is SGHRS and CDR2 YFSETQ. With 7 bases removed from V and 0 bases from J, the gap between germline ends came to 13 bases. CDR3 amino acids: CASRDGSMNTEAFF. The CDR3 bases are TGCGCCAGCCGGGACGGTTCAATGAACACTGAAGCTTTCTTT. The full variable domain, with the rest looked up from reference TRBV5-1 and TRBJ1-1, is KAGVTQTPRYLIKTRGQQVTLSCSPISGHRSVSWYQQTPGQGLQFLFEYFSETQRNKGNFPGRFSGRQFSNSRSEMNVSTLELGDSALYLCASRDGSMNTEAFFGQGTRLTVV.

This clonotype was seen a few times. This sequence joins TRBV27 and TRBJ2-7, with D possibly being TRBD2 (6 bases). Germline V gene lookup returns CDR1 MNHEY and CDR2 SMNVEV (reference sequence). Deletions cut 6 bases from V and 3 bases from J, with 18 bases between. The CDR3 has 15 amino acids. The CDR3 spells CASRVAWGTHYEQYF. The CDR3 bases are TGTGCCAGCAGAGTCGCTTGGGGGACTCACTACGAGCAGTACTTC.

This clonotype showed up many times. The chain carries TRBV2 and TRBJ1-1; the D gene is possibly TRBD1 (5 bases). Looked up from germline, CDR1 is SNHLY and CDR2 is FYNNEI. V was cut by 1 base and J by 7 bases, with 13 bases left in between. This CDR3 spans 14 amino acids. The CDR3 nucleotides are TGTGCCAGCAGTGAAGGATGGGGGTCCAGTGAAGCTTTCTTT. As protein: CASSEGWGSSEAFF.

The J gene is TRBJ2-1, the V gene TRBV20-1; 8 nucleotides match TRBD2. The V gene end was trimmed by 3 bases and the J gene end by 6 bases; junction bases not matched to a gene: 10. The CDR3 consists of 15 residues. Germline V gives CDR1 DFQATT, CDR2 SNEGSKA (reference sequence). CDR3 DNA: TGCAGTGCTAGCGGCCTAGCGGGTGATTTCAATGAGCAGTTCTTC. It encodes CSASGLAGDFNEQFF.

The chain has TRBV24-1 and TRBJ2-1, with D perhaps TRBD2 (5 bases). Germline CDR1 and CDR2: KGHDR and SFDVKD. The CDR3 extends over 13 amino acids. Trimming pared 11 bases from V and 5 bases from J, leaving 15 bases between. The CDR3 DNA follows: TGTGCCAGTGCGGGTCCTCCGAACAATGAGCAGTTCTTC. Translated, it gives CASAGPPNNEQFF.

This clonotype was counted between two and nine times. The chain uses TRBV5-6 and TRBJ2-3; 8 nucleotides align to TRBD2. Germline-derived CDR1 and CDR2 are SGHDT and YYEEEE. This CDR3 has 17 residues. The junction had 16 bases not matched to a gene; V was cut back by 0 bases and J by 10 bases. CDR3: CASSLVLAGGKIGAQYF. CDR3 bases: TGTGCCAGCAGCTTGGTTCTCGCGGGAGGCAAGATAGGGGCGCAGTATTTT.

This sequence joins TRBV5-1 and TRBJ2-5, with D unresolved. The V gene's germline CDR1 is SGHRS and CDR2 YFSETQ. V lost 6 bases, J lost 1 base, and 16 bases lay in between. The length of the CDR3 is 15 residues. The CDR3 is CASKSSSLIQETQYF. CDR3 nucleotide sequence: TGCGCCAGCAAAAGTTCCTCCCTGATCCAAGAGACCCAGTACTTC.

The chain combines TRBV7-6 with TRBJ2-7; D remains ambiguous. Germline assignment: CDR1 SGHVS and CDR2 FNYEAQ. The CDR3 length is 14 residues. V lost 0 bases and J 0 bases, leaving 6 bases between the germline ends. The DNA for the CDR3 is TGTGCCAGCAGCTTAGCGCCCTTCTCCTACGAGCAGTACGTC. Its protein product is CASSLAPFSYEQYV.